Listed below are T cell receptor beta chains from one sample, sequenced in a study of blood T cell repertoires in COVID-19. TCRdb's table, derived via immunoSEQ multiplex PCR, lists solely in-frame clones and lacks some. The data contain hundreds of thousands of clones, 89% of them singletons. Sequences were obtained from PBMCs or T cells enriched from blood (not recorded which). These receptors came from a woman aged 40-49 years who had recovered from COVID-19. Both conserved end residues are part of each CDR3. D genes are given only for firm matches. Only some rows state a clone size, as once, few, many or a class for expanded clones.

j_call | v_call | clone_size | d_call | cdr3_nt | cdr3_aa
TRBJ1-2 | TRBV5-1 | - | - | TGCGCCAGCAGCGCGGTAGGATATGGCTACACCTTC | CASSAVGYGYTF
TRBJ1-1 | TRBV5-1 | - | TRBD1 | TGCGCCAGCAGCTTTTCAGGGGGCGCAGATGAAGCTTTCTTT | CASSFSGGADEAFF
TRBJ2-5 | TRBV7-9 | - | - | TGTGCCAGCAGCTTATCGGAGACCCAGTACTTC | CASSLSETQYF
TRBJ2-7 | TRBV27 | - | TRBD2 | TGTGCCAGCAGTTTCCTAGCGGGGGGGTTAGGGTACGAGCAGTACTTC | CASSFLAGGLGYEQYF
TRBJ2-7 | TRBV19 | - | TRBD2 | TGTGCCAGTAGTATGGTACTAGCGGGCCCCTACGAGCAGTACTTC | CASSMVLAGPYEQYF
TRBJ1-2 | TRBV19 | - | TRBD1 | TGTGCCAGTAGAGACCGGACAGGGGGTAACTATGGCTACACCTTC | CASRDRTGGNYGYTF
TRBJ2-1 | TRBV7-8 | - | TRBD2 | TGTGCCAGCAGCTGGAGCGGGGGGGCCGGCAATGAGCAGTTCTTC | CASSWSGGAGNEQFF
TRBJ1-2 | TRBV7-2 | once | - | TGTGCCAGCAGCTTAAATCAAGGGGATGGCTACACCTTC | CASSLNQGDGYTF
TRBJ2-2 | TRBV6-2/TRBV6-3 | - | TRBD2 | TGTGCCAGCAGTCTACTAGCGGGATTGAGCGGGGAGCTGTTTTTT | CASSLLAGLSGELFF
TRBJ2-7 | TRBV29-1 | - | - | TGCAGCGTTACGGGATCAGCCTACGAGCAGTACTTC | CSVTGSAYEQYF
TRBJ1-1 | TRBV6-2/TRBV6-3 | once | - | TGTGCCAGCAGTCAGACAGTGACCAACACTGAAGCTTTCTTT | CASSQTVTNTEAFF
TRBJ2-7 | TRBV18 | - | TRBD1 | TGTGCCAGCTCACCCGCCCCGACAGGGGTTGTTATATACGAGCAGTACTTC | CASSPAPTGVVIYEQYF
TRBJ2-3 | TRBV6-2/TRBV6-3 | - | TRBD2 | TGTGCCAGCAGCTCGGGACTAGCGGGAGCAGTTGCAGATACGCAGTATTTT | CASSSGLAGAVADTQYF
TRBJ2-7 | TRBV5-6 | - | TRBD2 | TGTGCCAGCAGCTTCGGACTAGCGGGAGCCCACGAGCAGTACTTC | CASSFGLAGAHEQYF
TRBJ2-6 | TRBV28 | - | - | TGTGCCAGCAGTTTACCCTATGCCTCTGGGGCCAACGTCCTGACTTTC | CASSLPYASGANVLTF
TRBJ2-7 | TRBV5-1 | - | - | TGCGCCAGCGCGCATGGGCAGGGGTTATACGAGCAGTACTTC | CASAHGQGLYEQYF
TRBJ2-3 | TRBV10-3 | - | - | TGTGCCATCAGTGGGTTCCTGTCAGGGTCCACAGATACGCAGTATTTT | CAISGFLSGSTDTQYF
TRBJ2-3 | TRBV7-7 | - | - | TGTGCTAGCAGCCCCCAGGTGGGGCGTTCTAGCACAGATACGCAGTATTTT | CASSPQVGRSSTDTQYF
TRBJ1-2 | TRBV7-9 | - | - | TGTGCCAGCAGCGTAGACAGGCTAGACGGCTACACCTTC | CASSVDRLDGYTF
TRBJ2-3 | TRBV24-1 | - | TRBD2 | TGTGCCACCAGTGATTTGACGGGAGGGCCTGGAGATACGCAGTATTTT | CATSDLTGGPGDTQYF
TRBJ2-7 | TRBV19 | - | TRBD2 | TGTGCCAGTGGGACTAGCGGCTACGAGCAGTACTTC | CASGTSGYEQYF
TRBJ2-1 | TRBV24-1 | - | TRBD1 | TGTGCCACCAGTGATCGGGACAGGGCCTACAATGAGCAGTTCTTC | CATSDRDRAYNEQFF
TRBJ2-2 | TRBV7-2 | - | TRBD2 | TGTGCCAGCAGCTTAACAATATTAGCGGGGGGCGGCGGGGAGCTGTTTTTT | CASSLTILAGGGGELFF
TRBJ1-1 | TRBV19 | - | TRBD1 | TGTGCCAGTAACCCACAGGGGTTGAGCACTGAAGCTTTCTTT | CASNPQGLSTEAFF
TRBJ1-1 | TRBV30 | - | TRBD1 | TGTGCCTGGACAGGGGGCGCGGTCACTGAAGCTTTCTTT | CAWTGGAVTEAFF
TRBJ2-7 | TRBV6-4 | - | - | TGTGCCAGCAGTGAGAGGACCTACGAGCAGTACTTC | CASSERTYEQYF
TRBJ2-5 | TRBV7-2 | - | - | TGTGCCAGCAGCTCCATGGGCGTCGAGACCCAGTACTTC | CASSSMGVETQYF
TRBJ1-1 | TRBV4-3 | - | TRBD1 | TGCGCCAGCAGCCGACACGGACAGGGGCTTGCGGCTGAAGCTTTCTTT | CASSRHGQGLAAEAFF
TRBJ1-3 | TRBV29-1 | - | - | TGCAGCGTTGCGGGGGGGAGCTCTGGAAACACCATATATTTT | CSVAGGSSGNTIYF